The present T cell receptor beta chain was sequenced within a study of CD8+CD57+ T cells in acquired aplastic anemia. Trimming removed 3 bases from V and 5 bases from J; junction bases left unmatched: 14. The CDR3 is made up of 17 amino acids. CDR1 and CDR2 (germline): ENHRY, SYGVKD. Genomic DNA constituted the template upon which TCR beta VDJ and CDR3 profiling was performed. Via MiXCR, TCRdb re-called the reads, giving one row per CDR3 protein. The data show 180,000 or so distinct CDR3 sequences, 48% seen once. It was patients with CD8+CD57+ cell expansion by flow cytometry who were chosen for sequencing.

The J gene is TRBJ2-7, the V gene TRBV10-3, with 9 positions matching TRBD1. The TCR originated in a human donor with aplastic anemia. The sequencing input was sorted CD4+, CD8+, or CD8+CD57+ T cells (not recorded which) from PBMCs. The CDR3 sequence is CAISEISGTGSNDEQYF. In DNA form, the CDR3 reads TGTGCCATCAGTGAAATTTCGGGGACAGGGTCTAATGACGAGCAGTACTTC.